This TCR beta chain was obtained from a study of T cells in Graves' hyperthyroidism and ophthalmopathy (dated by TCRdb to between 2018 and 2021). Broadly, across the study: Peripheral blood was sampled at the time of initial diagnosis, prior to any treatment. A discovery cohort of around 98 patients, about 43 with Graves' ophthalmopathy and about 60 with stable Graves' hyperthyroidism, was used to find distinguishing TCR V-J signatures. An independent validation cohort of fewer than 20 hyperthyroidism patients and 15 or so patients who later progressed to ophthalmopathy tested prospective prediction of ophthalmopathy. The 85 to 100 discovery patients were randomly split 7:3 into training and test sets. The study also compared thyroid tissue and blood T-cell repertoires from 6 or 7 Graves' hyperthyroidism patients. After sampling, hyperthyroidism patients received methimazole starting at 30 mg daily, and ophthalmopathy patients received high-dose intravenous methylprednisolone. TCR Vbeta CDR3 sequencing of approximately 140 peripheral blood samples (roughly 41 ophthalmopathy, 70 to 85 hyperthyroidism and roughly 17 progressor patients) is reported in the paper. Points the paper makes about the study in general: Ophthalmopathy was separated from stable hyperthyroidism by a 13 V-J signature model, with 85% to 90% sensitivity and 81% to 82% specificity obtained in cross-validation and 80%/75% obtained in testing. No statistical method was used to fix the sample size in advance, and group allocation was not hidden from the investigators. In validation, progression to ophthalmopathy was predicted by the model with almost 71% sensitivity and approximately 78% specificity, a median of 6.5 months before onset. Most expanded thyroid clonotypes (frequency above 0.001) were also detected in blood, a finding suggesting that blood repertoires may reflect thyroid immune responses.

The TCR beta CDR3 regions were amplified from RNA transcripts. A first-round RT-PCR of the TCR CDR3 used the HTBI primer set with the Qiagen OneStep RT-PCR kit. Libraries were constructed in a second round of multiplex PCR, after which size selection and purification were performed. Sequencing of the libraries was done on an Illumina HiSeq2000 using paired-end 100 bp reads. The source study handled its data this way. Raw data were processed with SOAPnuke, discarding reads with adapters, uncalled bases, mean Phred below 15, or no exact constant-primer or identifier match. COPE v1.2.5 was used to merge the high-quality paired reads, and each unique nucleotide sequence was defined as a clonotype. MiTCR v1.1 was used to align the clonotypes against IMGT TRBV, TRBD and TRBJ reference segments. The analysis was restricted to V-J combinations with a frequency above 0.0001, which together covered 99% to 99.2% of the repertoires. The TCS score was defined as F50 (clonal expansion) divided by E x V (chaos), with BLOSUM62-based TCRdist calculated between CDR3 peptides within each V-J. Welch's t-statistics and random forest reduced around 520 V-J features to roughly 13, which were used in a naive Bayes classifier (R e1071). TCRdb reworked the public reads: Q25 trimming with fastp, MiXCR clone assembly, productive beta chains retained. Identical CDR3 protein sequences are pooled into one entry, listed with their most common genes and DNA. These V and J calls are TCRdb output, not the study's own analysis. Across this sample there are a few hundred thousand distinct CDR3 sequences, with roughly 13% seen only once. Clones ranked in the top ten supply 5% to 6% of the sample.

Stable Graves' hyperthyroidism was defined as no progression to ophthalmopathy during 18 months of follow-up. Hyperthyroidism patients were newly diagnosed, had a disease duration of under 2 months, and were aged 18 to 65 years. Exclusion was applied to patients with uncontrolled infections, other autoimmune diseases, pregnancy or lactation. Clinical symptoms, serum thyroxine and TRAb, thyroid ultrasound, and orbital computed tomography formed the basis for the diagnoses. PBMCs were separated from 10 ml of fresh peripheral blood using Ficoll-Paque density gradient centrifugation. Trizol reagent was used to extract total RNA, and RNA quality was then checked on an Agilent 2100 Bioanalyzer. From the cysteine through the phenylalanine, the CDR3 covers 13 amino acids. Left in the record is the CDR3 DNA by itself, 39 bases read in frame from the first base. The germline V gene (reference sequence) supplies CDR1 SEHNR and CDR2 FQNEAQ.

Points on this clonotype: This receptor's antigen is unknown. With a much larger clone just one base away, this may be a read error.

The sequence is built from TRBV7-9 and TRBJ2-7; the D gene is unclear. Specimen: blood. This TCR derives from a woman under 30 with Graves' hyperthyroidism. The sequence in DNA is TGTGCCAGCAGCCGCCCCCCTGCCTATGAGCAGTACTTC. Translated, it gives CASSRPPAYEQYF.